The clone carrying this T cell receptor (beta chain) was picked up one time. What it recognizes is unknown. The record originates from a study of cytomegalovirus exposure and HLA in healthy donors. The CDR3 extends over 15 amino acids. V lost 8 bases, J lost 2 bases, and 10 bases stayed unmatched. Germline V CDR1 and CDR2: SNHLY, FYNNEI. The study ran its PCR with 60 Vbeta and 13 Jbeta primers. Data came from immunoSEQ multiplex PCR; TCRdb stores just in-frame clones and leaves some out. The sample gives under 200,000 clones, less than 90% of which show up once; approximately 4.1% is in the top ten. Study-level findings and limits: Several top significant clusters appeared, in a later analysis, to be linked to common viral pathogens.

The TCR was taken from a woman between 50 and 59 years old in good health and CMV-seropositive. Sequencing was performed on PBMCs. V gene TRBV2 combines with J gene TRBJ2-3; 7 bases align to TRBD1. Here the CDR3 reads CASCFQGVYTDTQYF. Written as DNA, the CDR3 is TGTGCCAGCTGTTTTCAGGGGGTATACACAGATACGCAGTATTTT.